This T cell receptor beta chain stems from a study of somatic mutations in cytotoxic T cells in rheumatoid arthritis. This clone occurred once. The antigen is unknown. Study-wide results and caveats: The slight TRBV07 underrepresentation in rheumatoid arthritis patients received no adjustment for multiple comparisons.

The assay was immunoSEQ multiplex PCR, and TCRdb's table has in-frame clones only and misses some. The sample consists of 9,000 to 13,000 clones, around 79% of them appearing once. The germline V gene encodes CDR1 SGHTA and CDR2 FQGTGA. V lost 3 bases and J lost 3, with 11 bases in between. The CDR3 is 14 amino acids. The rearrangement links TRBV7-3 to TRBJ2-5; D is unclear. Sequenced: CD8+ T cells sorted from blood. This TCR came from an adult with rheumatoid arthritis. In nucleotides, the CDR3 is TGTGCCAGCAGCTTCGGCGGCGGAGAAGAGACCCAGTACTTC. This encodes CASSFGGGEETQYF.